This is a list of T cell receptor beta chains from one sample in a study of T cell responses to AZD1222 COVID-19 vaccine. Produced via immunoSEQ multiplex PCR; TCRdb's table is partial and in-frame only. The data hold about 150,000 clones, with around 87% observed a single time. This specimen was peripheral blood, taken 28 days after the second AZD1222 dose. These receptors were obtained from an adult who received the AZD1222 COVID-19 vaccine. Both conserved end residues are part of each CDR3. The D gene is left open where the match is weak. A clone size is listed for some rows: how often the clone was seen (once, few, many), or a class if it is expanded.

TGTGCCAGCAGCCCTACGGACAGGGTGGTTGAGCAGTACTTC CASSPTDRVVEQYF TRBV7-8 14 once TRBD1 TRBJ2-7
TGTGCCAGTAGGATGGACAGGAGCTCCTACAATGAGCAGTTCTTC CASRMDRSSYNEQFF TRBV19 15 . TRBD1 TRBJ2-1
TGTGCCAGCAGCCCGCTGGGAGGGACTGAAGCTTTCTTT CASSPLGGTEAFF TRBV5-4 13 few . TRBJ1-1
TGCGCCAGCAGCCGGGACATCTGGGCCACTGAAGCTTTCTTT CASSRDIWATEAFF TRBV4-3 14 . . TRBJ1-1
TGTGCCAGCAGAAACCTCGGGGGAGCGACCTCCTACAATGAGCAGTTCTTC CASRNLGGATSYNEQFF TRBV28 17 . . TRBJ2-1
TGTGCCAGCAGGCCTAGTGGCGGGGCGTATAACGGCTACACCTTC CASRPSGGAYNGYTF TRBV6-5 15 . . TRBJ1-2
TGTGCCAGCAGCCCACCGGCGGGACAGGGGACCGGGGAGCTGTTTTTT CASSPPAGQGTGELFF TRBV5-4 16 . TRBD1 TRBJ2-2
TGTGCCTCTAGCGGGTATAGCTCCTACGAGCAGTACTTC CASSGYSSYEQYF TRBV30 13 once TRBD2 TRBJ2-7
TGTGCCACCAGCGGAGCGGACGTTAGCACAGATACGCAGTATTTT CATSGADVSTDTQYF TRBV24-1 15 . . TRBJ2-3
TGTGCCAGTAGACCGGACGACTCTGGAAACACCATATATTTT CASRPDDSGNTIYF TRBV19 14 once . TRBJ1-3
TGCAGCGCCGGGGCGGGGACGAACACCGGGGAGCTGTTTTTT CSAGAGTNTGELFF TRBV29-1 14 . . TRBJ2-2
TGTGCCACCAGTGTAGGCGTGGCGCAGTATTTT CATSVGVAQYF TRBV24-1 11 . . TRBJ2-3
TGCGCCAGCAGCTTAGGCAGCCACACAGATACGCAGTATTTT CASSLGSHTDTQYF TRBV5-1 14 . . TRBJ2-3
TGTGCCAGCTCCGGACAGAGGTCCTATAATTCACCCCTCCACTTT CASSGQRSYNSPLHF TRBV11-2 15 . . TRBJ1-6
TGTGCCAGCAGCTTGAAGGGGGTAAGCACCTACGAGCAGTACTTC CASSLKGVSTYEQYF TRBV5-4 15 . . TRBJ2-7
TGCGCCAGCAGCCAAGAGACCTCTGGGGCCAACGTCCTGACTTTC CASSQETSGANVLTF TRBV4-3 15 . . TRBJ2-6
TGTGCCAGCAGCGAGGGACAGGCTAATCAGCCCCAGCATTTT CASSEGQANQPQHF TRBV3-1/TRBV3-2 14 . TRBD1 TRBJ1-5
TGTGCCACCAGTGTCCCGGGGGCAGATACGCAGTATTTT CATSVPGADTQYF TRBV24-1 13 . . TRBJ2-3
TGTGCCAGCAGGCTTCAGACAGGGGGCGAAGGAAAACTGTTTTTT CASRLQTGGEGKLFF TRBV28 15 . TRBD1 TRBJ1-4
TGTGCCAGCAGCTTAAGCGACAGCAATCAGCCCCAGCATTTT CASSLSDSNQPQHF TRBV11-2 14 few . TRBJ1-5